This T cell receptor beta chain was obtained from a study of blood T cell repertoires in COVID-19. On the study more broadly: Italy, Spain and the United States were the sources of the convalescent and acute COVID-19 samples. From T cells, B-cell-depleted T cells, or PBMCs came the material, which was cDNA or gDNA.

As handled by the study authors: Amplified reference gene primers provided the basis for estimating nucleated cell counts. Sequenced by immunoSEQ multiplex PCR; TCRdb stores in-frame clones only, minus some. Clone size and the V and J calls come from that table; the DNA yielded D and trimming. In the table there are 400,000 or so clones, roughly 90% of which are singletons. The specimen was peripheral blood. The sequence came from a man between 18 and 35 years old with COVID-19, enrolled during active disease.

CDR3 in amino acids: CASRSGETGNQPQHF. The CDR3 nucleotides are TGTGCCAGCAGATCAGGGGAAACCGGCAATCAGCCCCAGCATTTT. The chain carries TRBV6-5 and TRBJ1-5, with D perhaps matching TRBD1 (6 bases). Germline-derived CDR1 and CDR2 are MNHEY and SVGAGI. The V gene lost 6 bases and the J gene lost 2 bases, with 14 bases spanning the gap. CDR3 size: 15 residues.